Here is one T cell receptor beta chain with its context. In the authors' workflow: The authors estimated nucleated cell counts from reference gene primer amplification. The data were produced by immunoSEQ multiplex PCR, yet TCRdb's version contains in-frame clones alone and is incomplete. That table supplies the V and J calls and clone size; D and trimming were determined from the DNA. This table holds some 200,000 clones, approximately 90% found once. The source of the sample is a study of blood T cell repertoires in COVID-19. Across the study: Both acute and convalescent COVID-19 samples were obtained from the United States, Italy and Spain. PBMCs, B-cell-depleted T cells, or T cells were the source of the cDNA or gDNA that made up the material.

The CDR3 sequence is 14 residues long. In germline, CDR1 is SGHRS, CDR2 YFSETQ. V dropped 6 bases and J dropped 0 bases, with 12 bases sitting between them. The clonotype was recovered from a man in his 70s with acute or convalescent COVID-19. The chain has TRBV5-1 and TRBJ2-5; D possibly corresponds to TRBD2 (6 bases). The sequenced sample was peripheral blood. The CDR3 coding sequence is TGCGCCAGCACCCGAGGAGGGTACCAAGAGACCCAGTACTTC. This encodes CASTRGGYQETQYF.